Sequencing of this TCR beta chain was carried out in a study of T cell responses to AZD1222 COVID-19 vaccine. Analyses pooled second doses at about 4 or about 12 weeks. Study results and limitations: Baseline seropositivity characterized only six AZD1222 recipients. Donors were largely white British and mainly female; clonal diversity was possibly underestimated.

As for this clone: What it binds is not known.

Profiled with immunoSEQ multiplex PCR; TCRdb holds only in-frame clones, not every one. The sample lists roughly 270,000 clones; around 93% were seen once. The sequence was collected from an adult who received the AZD1222 COVID-19 vaccine. Sample: peripheral blood, taken 28 days after the second AZD1222 dose.

The CDR3 bases are TGTGCCAGCATACGGACGAAGGCCTACGAGCAGTACTTC. Its protein product is CASIRTKAYEQYF. The V call is TRBV2, the J call TRBJ2-7; D uncertain. The CDR3 has 13 amino acids. The germline V and J ends were trimmed by 7 bases and 2 bases, with 12 bases remaining between them. From germline, CDR1 is SNHLY and CDR2 FYNNEI.